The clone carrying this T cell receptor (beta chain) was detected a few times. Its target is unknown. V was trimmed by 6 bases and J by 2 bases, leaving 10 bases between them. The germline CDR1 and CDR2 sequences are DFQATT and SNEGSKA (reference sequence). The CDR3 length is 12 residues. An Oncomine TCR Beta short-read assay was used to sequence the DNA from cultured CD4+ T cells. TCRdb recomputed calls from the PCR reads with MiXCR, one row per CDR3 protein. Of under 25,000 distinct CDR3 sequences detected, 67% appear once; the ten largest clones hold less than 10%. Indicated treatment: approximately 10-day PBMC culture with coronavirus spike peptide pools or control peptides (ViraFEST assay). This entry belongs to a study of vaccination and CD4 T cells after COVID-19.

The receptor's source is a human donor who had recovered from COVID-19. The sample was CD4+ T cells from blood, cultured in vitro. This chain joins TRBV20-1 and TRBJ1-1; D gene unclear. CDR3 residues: CSALRGNTEAFF. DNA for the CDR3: TGCAGTGCCCTCCGGGGTAACACTGAAGCTTTCTTT.